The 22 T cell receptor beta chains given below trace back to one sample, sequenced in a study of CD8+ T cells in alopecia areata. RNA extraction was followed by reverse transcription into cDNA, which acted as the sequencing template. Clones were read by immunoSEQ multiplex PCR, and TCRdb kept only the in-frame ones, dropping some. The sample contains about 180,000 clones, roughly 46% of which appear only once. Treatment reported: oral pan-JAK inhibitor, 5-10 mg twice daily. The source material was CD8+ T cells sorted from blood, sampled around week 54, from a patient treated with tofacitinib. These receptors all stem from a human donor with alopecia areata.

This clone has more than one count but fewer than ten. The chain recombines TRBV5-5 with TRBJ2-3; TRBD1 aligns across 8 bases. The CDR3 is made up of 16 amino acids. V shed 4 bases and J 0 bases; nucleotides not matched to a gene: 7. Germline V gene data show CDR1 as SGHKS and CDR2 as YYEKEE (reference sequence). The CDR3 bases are TGTGCCAGCAGCACCAGGACAGGGTTTAGCACAGATACGCAGTATTTT. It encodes CASSTRTGFSTDTQYF.

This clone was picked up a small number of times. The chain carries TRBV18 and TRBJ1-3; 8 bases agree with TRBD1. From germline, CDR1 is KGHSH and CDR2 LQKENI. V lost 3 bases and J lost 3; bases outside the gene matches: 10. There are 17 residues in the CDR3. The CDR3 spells CASSPPMTGAYGNTIYF. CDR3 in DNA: TGTGCCAGCTCACCGCCGATGACAGGGGCTTATGGAAACACCATATATTTT.

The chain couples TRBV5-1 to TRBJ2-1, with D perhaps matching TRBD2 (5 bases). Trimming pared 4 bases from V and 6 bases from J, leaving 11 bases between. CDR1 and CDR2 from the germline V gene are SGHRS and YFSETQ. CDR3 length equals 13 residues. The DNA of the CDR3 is TGCGCCAGCAGCGATCTAGCCCCCAATGAGCAGTTCTTC. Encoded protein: CASSDLAPNEQFF.

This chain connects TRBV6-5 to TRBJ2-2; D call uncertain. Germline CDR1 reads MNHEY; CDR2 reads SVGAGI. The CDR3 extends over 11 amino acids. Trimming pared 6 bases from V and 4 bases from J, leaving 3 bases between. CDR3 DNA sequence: TGTGCCAGCAGCACCACCGGGGAGCTGTTTTTT. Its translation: CASSTTGELFF.

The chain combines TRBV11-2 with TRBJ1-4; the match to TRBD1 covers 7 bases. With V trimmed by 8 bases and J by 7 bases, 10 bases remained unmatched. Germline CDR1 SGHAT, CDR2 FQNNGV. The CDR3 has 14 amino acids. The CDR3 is CASGIRGESEKLFF. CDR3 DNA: TGTGCCAGCGGTATCAGGGGGGAGTCTGAAAAACTGTTTTTT.

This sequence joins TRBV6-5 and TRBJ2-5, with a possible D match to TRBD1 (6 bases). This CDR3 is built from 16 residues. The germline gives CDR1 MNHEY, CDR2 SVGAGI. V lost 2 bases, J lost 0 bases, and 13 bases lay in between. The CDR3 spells CASSYLDRSYQETQYF. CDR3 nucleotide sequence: TGTGCCAGCAGTTACCTCGACAGGTCGTACCAAGAGACCCAGTACTTC.

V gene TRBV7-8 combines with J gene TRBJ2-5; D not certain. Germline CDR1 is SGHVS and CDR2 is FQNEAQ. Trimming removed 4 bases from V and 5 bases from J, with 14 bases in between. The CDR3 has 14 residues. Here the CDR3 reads CASSSSRAWETQYF. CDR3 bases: TGTGCCAGCAGCTCCTCCCGGGCGTGGGAGACCCAGTACTTC.

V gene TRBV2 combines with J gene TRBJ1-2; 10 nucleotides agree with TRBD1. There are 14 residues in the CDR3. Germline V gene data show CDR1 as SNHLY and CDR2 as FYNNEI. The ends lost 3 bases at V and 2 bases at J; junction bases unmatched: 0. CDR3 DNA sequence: TGTGCCAGCAGTGAGACAGGGGGCAACTATGGCTACACCTTC. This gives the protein CASSETGGNYGYTF.

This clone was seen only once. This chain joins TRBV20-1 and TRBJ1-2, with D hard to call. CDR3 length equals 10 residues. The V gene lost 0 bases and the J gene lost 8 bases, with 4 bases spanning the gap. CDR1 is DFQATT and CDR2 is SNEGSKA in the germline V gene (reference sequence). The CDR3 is CSARDGGYTF. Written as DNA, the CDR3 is TGCAGTGCTAGAGATGGGGGCTACACCTTC.

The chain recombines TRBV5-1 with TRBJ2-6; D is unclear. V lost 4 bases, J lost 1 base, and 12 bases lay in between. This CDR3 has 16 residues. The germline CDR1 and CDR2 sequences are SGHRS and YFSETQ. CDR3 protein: CASSQDEQSGANVLTF. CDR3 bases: TGCGCCAGCAGCCAAGACGAGCAATCTGGGGCCAACGTCCTGACTTTC.

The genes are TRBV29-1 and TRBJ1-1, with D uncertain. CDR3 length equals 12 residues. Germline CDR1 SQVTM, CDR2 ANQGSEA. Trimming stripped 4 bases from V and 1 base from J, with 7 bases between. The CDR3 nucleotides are TGCAGCGTTGTAGGAGGGAACACTGAAGCTTTCTTT. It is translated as CSVVGGNTEAFF.

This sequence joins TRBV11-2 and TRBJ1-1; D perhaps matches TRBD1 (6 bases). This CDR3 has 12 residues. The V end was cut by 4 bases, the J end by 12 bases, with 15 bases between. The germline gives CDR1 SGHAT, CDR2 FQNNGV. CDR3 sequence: CASSSTGLWTFF. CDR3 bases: TGTGCCAGCAGCTCAACAGGGTTGTGGACTTTCTTT.

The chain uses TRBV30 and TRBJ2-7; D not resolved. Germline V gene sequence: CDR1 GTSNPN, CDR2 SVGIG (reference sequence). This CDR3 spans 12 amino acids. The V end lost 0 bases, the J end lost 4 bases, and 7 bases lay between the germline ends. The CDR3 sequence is CAWSVNEYEQYF. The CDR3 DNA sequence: TGTGCCTGGAGTGTAAATGAGTACGAGCAGTACTTC.

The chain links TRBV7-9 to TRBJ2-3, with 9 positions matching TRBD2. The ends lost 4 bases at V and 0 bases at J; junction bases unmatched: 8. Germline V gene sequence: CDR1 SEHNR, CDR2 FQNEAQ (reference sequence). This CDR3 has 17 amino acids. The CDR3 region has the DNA TGTGCCAGCAGCTACGGCCTAGCGGGGACTAGCACAGATACGCAGTATTTT. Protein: CASSYGLAGTSTDTQYF.

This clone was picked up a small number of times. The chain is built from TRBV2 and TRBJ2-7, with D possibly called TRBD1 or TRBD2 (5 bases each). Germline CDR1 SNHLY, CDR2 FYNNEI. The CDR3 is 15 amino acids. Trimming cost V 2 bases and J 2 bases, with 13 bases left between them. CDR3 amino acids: CASSELDSGTYEQYF. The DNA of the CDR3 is TGTGCCAGCAGTGAACTAGACAGCGGTACCTACGAGCAGTACTTC.

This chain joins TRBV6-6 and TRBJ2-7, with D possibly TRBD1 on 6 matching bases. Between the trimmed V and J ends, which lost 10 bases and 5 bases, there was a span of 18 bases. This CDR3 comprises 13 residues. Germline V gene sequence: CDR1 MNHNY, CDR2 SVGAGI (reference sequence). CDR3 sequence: CATCPRDKDEQYF. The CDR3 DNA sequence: TGTGCCACCTGCCCCCGGGACAAGGACGAGCAGTACTTC.

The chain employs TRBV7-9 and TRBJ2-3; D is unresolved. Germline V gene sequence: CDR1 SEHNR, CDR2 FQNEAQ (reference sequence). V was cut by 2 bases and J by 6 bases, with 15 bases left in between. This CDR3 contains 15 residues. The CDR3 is CASSLKPASVDTQYF. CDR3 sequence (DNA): TGTGCCAGCAGCTTAAAGCCTGCCTCCGTGGATACGCAGTATTTT.

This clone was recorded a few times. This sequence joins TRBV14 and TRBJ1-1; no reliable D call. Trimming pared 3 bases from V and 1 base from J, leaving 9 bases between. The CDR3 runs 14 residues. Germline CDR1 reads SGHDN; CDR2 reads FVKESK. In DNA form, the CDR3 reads TGTGCCAGCAGCCAGGAAAGCGAGAACACTGAAGCTTTCTTT. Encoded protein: CASSQESENTEAFF.

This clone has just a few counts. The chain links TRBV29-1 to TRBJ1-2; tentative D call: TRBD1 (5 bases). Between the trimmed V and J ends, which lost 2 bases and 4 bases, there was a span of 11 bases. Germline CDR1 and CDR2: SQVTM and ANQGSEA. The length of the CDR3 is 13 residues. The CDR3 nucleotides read TGCAGCGTTGAATCGAAGACAGTCTATGGCTACACCTTC. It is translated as CSVESKTVYGYTF.

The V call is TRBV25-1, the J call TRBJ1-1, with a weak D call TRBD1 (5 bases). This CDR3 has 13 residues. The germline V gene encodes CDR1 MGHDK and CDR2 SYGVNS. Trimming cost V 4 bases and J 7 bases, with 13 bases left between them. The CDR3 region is CASSGGFAVEAFF. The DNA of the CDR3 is TGTGCCAGCAGTGGGGGGTTCGCGGTTGAAGCTTTCTTT.

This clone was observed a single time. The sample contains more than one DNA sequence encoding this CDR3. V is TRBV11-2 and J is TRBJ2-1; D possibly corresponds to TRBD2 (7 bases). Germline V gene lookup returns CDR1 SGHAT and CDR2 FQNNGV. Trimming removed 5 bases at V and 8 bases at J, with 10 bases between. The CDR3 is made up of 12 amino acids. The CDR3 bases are TGTGCCAGCAGCCTAGGGGGGGATGAGCAGTTCTTC. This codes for CASSLGGDEQFF.

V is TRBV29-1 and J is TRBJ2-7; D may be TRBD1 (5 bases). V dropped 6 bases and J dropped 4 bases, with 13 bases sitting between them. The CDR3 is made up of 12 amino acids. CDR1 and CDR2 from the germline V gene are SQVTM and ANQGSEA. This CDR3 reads CSVHTGFYEQYF. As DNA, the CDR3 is TGCAGCGTCCATACAGGTTTTTACGAGCAGTACTTC.